These 5 T cell receptor beta chains originate from one sample sequenced in a study of T cells after yellow fever vaccination. TCRdb re-derived calls from the 5' RACE reads in MiXCR, one entry per CDR3 protein. The table records about 150,000 distinct CDR3 sequences, under 7% of them present only once. Material: CD4+ T cells sorted from PBMCs, obtained 10 days after the yellow fever booster vaccination. The source of these receptors is a man aged 30 to 45 who received the YFV17D yellow fever vaccine.

The sample holds many counts of this clonotype. The V call is TRBV18, the J call TRBJ2-1, with 12 bases fitting TRBD2. The CDR3 has 17 amino acids. V lost 3 bases and J lost 0; bases outside the gene matches: 3. Germline V gene lookup returns CDR1 KGHSH and CDR2 LQKENI. The CDR3 sequence is CASSPLTSGSSYNEQFF. Here the CDR3 DNA reads TGTGCCAGCTCACCGCTGACTAGCGGGAGCTCCTACAATGAGCAGTTCTTC. Full variable domain (outside the CDR3, taken from reference TRBV18 and TRBJ2-1): NAGVMQNPRHLVRRRGQEARLRCSPMKGHSHVYWYRQLPEEGLKFMVYLQKENIIDESGMPKERFSAEFPKEGPSILRIQQVVRGDSAAYFCASSPLTSGSSYNEQFFGPGTRLTVL.

This clonotype was seen a few times. One junction end does not reproduce the germline sequence, and a read error may be involved. The rearrangement links TRBV20-1 to TRBJ2-3; D not certain. Germline loops: CDR1 DFQATT, CDR2 SNEGSKA (reference sequence). This CDR3 is built from 15 residues. The chain's CDR3 is CCARDGSGTTDTQYF. CDR3 DNA sequence: TGCTGTGCTAGAGATGGTAGTGGAACCACAGATACGCAGTATTTT.

This clonotype was observed many times. The rearrangement uses TRBV20-1 and TRBJ2-7, with D perhaps being TRBD1 or TRBD2 (5 bases each). Per the germline V gene, CDR1 is DFQATT and CDR2 is SNEGSKA (reference sequence). The V end was cut by 5 bases, the J end by 6 bases, with 8 bases between. CDR3 length equals 10 residues. The CDR3 reads CSARDGEQYF. The CDR3 region has the DNA TGCAGTGCTCGGGACGGCGAGCAGTACTTC.

This clonotype was detected ten times or more. V gene TRBV18 combines with J gene TRBJ2-3; D may be TRBD2 (5 bases). This CDR3 is built from 16 residues. Trimming removed 0 bases from V and 2 bases from J, with 12 bases in between. CDR1 and CDR2 from the germline V gene are KGHSH and LQKENI. The CDR3 here is CASSPPAPRDTDTQYF. DNA for the CDR3: TGTGCCAGCTCACCACCCGCACCCCGGGACACAGATACGCAGTATTTT.

This clonotype was observed many times. The chain uses TRBV11-2 and TRBJ2-2; D is ambiguous. This CDR3 has 14 residues. Germline V gene data show CDR1 as SGHAT and CDR2 as FQNNGV. V shed 2 bases and J shed 3 bases, with 7 bases lying between them. The CDR3 loop reads CASSLYVDTGELFF. DNA of the CDR3: TGTGCCAGCAGCTTATACGTAGACACCGGGGAGCTGTTTTTT.